This is a list of T cell receptor beta chains from one sample in a study of T cell repertoires in ileal Crohn's disease. Repertoires were generated with immunoSEQ multiplex PCR, while TCRdb's copy carries only in-frame clones and drops some. In the table there are more than 60,000 clones, less than 90% of which are singletons. Sequencing was carried out using ileal tissue. These receptors were collected from an adult with Crohn's disease. Both conserved end residues are part of each CDR3.

TRBJ2-7 TRBV7-2 CASSLDVATNSYEQHF
TRBJ1-2 TRBV6-4 CASSLTGIDYTF
TRBJ1-1 TRBV6-5 CASSYWGHRNTEAFF
TRBJ1-1 TRBV9 CASSVVGDTEAFF
TRBJ2-1 TRBV18 CASSPRASGRTYNEQFF
TRBJ1-2 TRBV30 CAWVRRGQGDYGYTF
TRBJ1-2 TRBV7-2 CASRRWEMASGYTF
TRBJ2-1 TRBV11-2 CASSPTRLDEQFF
TRBJ2-2 TRBV11-2 CASSLPSGELFF
TRBJ1-2 TRBV6-5 CASSPDRLYGYTF
TRBJ1-5 TRBV2 CASGRSSNQPQHF
TRBJ1-1 TRBV9 CASSGGTANTEAFF
TRBJ2-1 TRBV7-3 CASSLIGSGRLHEQFF
TRBJ2-5 TRBV5-4 CASSHGLGGETQYF
TRBJ1-1 TRBV11-3 CASSLRQGQTEAFF
TRBJ1-2 TRBV2 CASVGTGTNYGYTF
TRBJ2-2 TRBV10-3 CAISELSNTGELFF
TRBJ1-2 TRBV18 CASSDDGGYTF
TRBJ1-1 TRBV20-1 CSANLGGEAFF
TRBJ1-1 TRBV14 CASSHWEVSNTEAFF
TRBJ1-1 TRBV15 CATSRGGQGNTEAFF
TRBJ1-4 TRBV18 CASSSDRVEEKLFF
TRBJ2-3 TRBV9 CASSVGGRRGIDTQYF
TRBJ2-7 TRBV11-3 CASSFSAAYEQYF
TRBJ2-5 TRBV5-1 CASSPGQGWQETQYF
TRBJ1-1 TRBV2 CASVRSANTEAFF
TRBJ2-7 TRBV30 CAWSDILRGQYF